Reported below is one T cell receptor (beta chain). The source of the sample is a study of T cell changes during pregnancy in multiple sclerosis. Using immunoSEQ multiplex PCR, the repertoire was profiled, and TCRdb retains in-frame clones only, with some absent. The sample has under 75,000 clones; nearly 95% are singletons. The material was CD4+ T cells from peripheral blood mononuclear cells, obtained after pregnancy. The TCR comes from a female donor with multiple sclerosis, enrolled in a pregnancy study.

The CDR3 loop reads CASTPGTAYTGELFF. CDR3 DNA: TGTGCCTCGACACCCGGGACAGCCTACACCGGGGAGCTGTTTTTT. J is TRBJ2-2 and V is TRBV10-3, with 7 nucleotides matching TRBD1. The CDR3 length is 15 residues. The germline V gene has CDR1 ENHRY and CDR2 SYGVKD. The junction had 12 bases not matched to a gene; V was cut back by 11 bases and J by 3 bases.